This passage covers 22 T cell receptor beta chains from one sample sequenced in a study of blood T cell repertoires in COVID-19. The data were produced by immunoSEQ multiplex PCR, yet TCRdb's version contains in-frame clones alone and is incomplete. The table includes around 120,000 clones, around 87% detected once. The material sequenced was peripheral blood. These receptors were collected from a man aged 50 to 59 with acute or convalescent COVID-19.

The rearrangement joins TRBV6-5 to TRBJ1-1; D unresolved. V lost 2 bases, J lost 1 base, and 8 bases lay in between. From germline, CDR1 is MNHEY and CDR2 SVGAGI. This CDR3 spans 14 amino acids. The chain's CDR3 is CASSYTRGNTEAFF. Written as DNA, the CDR3 is TGTGCCAGCAGTTACACGCGGGGGAACACTGAAGCTTTCTTT.

Only one count was recorded for this clone. The chain carries TRBV3-1 (or the pseudogene TRBV3-2) and TRBJ1-2, with TRBD1 identical over 9 bases. This CDR3 comprises 16 residues. With V trimmed by 4 bases and J by 4 bases, 10 bases remained unmatched. Germline CDR1 reads LGHDT; CDR2 reads YNNKEL (reference sequence). The CDR3 nucleotides read TGTGCCAGCAGCCTTTACCCGGGACAGGGTATCTATGGCTACACCTTC. It is translated as CASSLYPGQGIYGYTF.

The J gene is TRBJ2-7, the V gene TRBV6-5; TRBD1 aligns across 8 bases. The V gene's germline CDR1 is MNHEY and CDR2 SVGAGI. The length of the CDR3 is 15 residues. V shed 6 bases and J 4 bases; nucleotides not matched to a gene: 11. The CDR3, as DNA: TGTGCCAGCAGCCGGACAGGGATCGGGACTTACGAGCAGTACTTC. Translating it yields CASSRTGIGTYEQYF.

V gene TRBV7-6 combines with J gene TRBJ2-1; maybe TRBD2 (5 bases). Between the trimmed V and J ends, which lost 1 base and 0 bases, there was a span of 10 bases. CDR3 size: 16 residues. The germline V gene has CDR1 SGHVS and CDR2 FNYEAQ. CDR3 bases: TGTGCCAGCAGCTTAGGGACGGGGAGCTCCTACAATGAGCAGTTCTTC. Protein product: CASSLGTGSSYNEQFF. Together with reference TRBV7-6 and TRBJ2-1, the CDR3 gives the full variable domain: GAGVSQSPRYKVTKRGQDVALRCDPISGHVSLYWYRQALGQGPEFLTYFNYEAQQDKSGLPNDRFSAERPEGSISTLTIQRTEQRDSAMYRCASSLGTGSSYNEQFFGPGTRLTVL.

V and J are TRBV24-1 and TRBJ2-5; 12 bases are a match to TRBD2. Germline V CDR1 and CDR2: KGHDR, SFDVKD. The CDR3 has 14 residues. V shed 7 bases, J shed 2 bases, and the junction held 1 base outside the gene matches. The CDR3 loop reads CATRGLAGQETQYF. In DNA, the CDR3 is TGTGCCACCAGAGGACTAGCGGGACAAGAGACCCAGTACTTC.

The rearrangement joins TRBV11-3 to TRBJ1-1; 8 nucleotides align to TRBD1. Germline V gene data show CDR1 as SGHNT and CDR2 as YENEEA. CDR3 size: 14 residues. Trimming at V came to 1 base and at J to 4 bases, leaving 2 bases not matched to a gene. CDR3: CASSLGQGTTEAFF. As DNA, the CDR3 is TGTGCCAGCAGCTTAGGACAGGGGACCACTGAAGCTTTCTTT.

The V and J genes are TRBV20-1 and TRBJ2-1; possible D gene TRBD1, 6 bases. Trimming shortened V by 7 bases and J by 8 bases, and 12 bases separated the two germline ends. CDR1 DFQATT and CDR2 SNEGSKA come from the germline V gene (reference sequence). The CDR3 covers 11 residues. The CDR3 region is CSVPGDHEQFF. CDR3 nucleotide sequence: TGCAGTGTACCAGGGGACCATGAGCAGTTCTTC.

This rearrangement joins TRBV7-2 to TRBJ2-1; D uncertain. The V end was cut by 5 bases, the J end by 5 bases, with 10 bases between. The CDR3 sequence is 13 residues long. The germline V gene has CDR1 SGHTA and CDR2 FQGNSA. As DNA, the CDR3 is TGTGCCAGCAGCAACGAACCTAACAATGAGCAGTTCTTC. Residues: CASSNEPNNEQFF.

About this clone: Different DNA sequences within this sample yield the same CDR3. This chain connects TRBV5-1 to TRBJ2-3; a weak D match, TRBD1 (6 bases). The CDR3 sequence is 14 residues long. Trimming took off 0 bases at V and 1 base at J, with 6 bases between the two ends. In germline, CDR1 is SGHRS, CDR2 YFSETQ. The CDR3 DNA is TGCGCCAGCAGCTTGGAGGGGGGCACAGATACGCAGTATTTT. It yields the protein CASSLEGGTDTQYF. Drawing the rest from reference TRBV5-1 and TRBJ2-3, the complete variable domain is KAGVTQTPRYLIKTRGQQVTLSCSPISGHRSVSWYQQTPGQGLQFLFEYFSETQRNKGNFPGRFSGRQFSNSRSEMNVSTLELGDSALYLCASSLEGGTDTQYFGPGTRLTVL.

The chain uses TRBV6-1 and TRBJ1-2; D not resolved. Germline V CDR1 and CDR2: MNHNS, SASEGT. The CDR3 consists of 13 residues. Trimming removed 2 bases at V and 4 bases at J, with 8 bases between. The CDR3 region has the DNA TGTGCCAGCAGTGAAAACTCGTTCTATGGCTACACCTTC. It encodes CASSENSFYGYTF.

The gene calls are TRBV5-1 and TRBJ1-6, with D unresolved. V was cut by 2 bases and J by 9 bases, with 12 bases left in between. CDR3 length: 14 residues. Per the germline V gene, CDR1 is SGHRS and CDR2 is YFSETQ. CDR3: CASSFEGGRSPLHF. In nucleotides, the CDR3 is TGCGCCAGCAGCTTTGAGGGTGGCCGTTCACCCCTCCACTTT. Full variable domain (missing parts from reference TRBV5-1 and TRBJ1-6): KAGVTQTPRYLIKTRGQQVTLSCSPISGHRSVSWYQQTPGQGLQFLFEYFSETQRNKGNFPGRFSGRQFSNSRSEMNVSTLELGDSALYLCASSFEGGRSPLHFGNGTRLTVT.

V is TRBV11-2 and J is TRBJ2-7, with TRBD1 matching over 9 bases. CDR1 SGHAT and CDR2 FQNNGV come from the germline V gene. The CDR3 runs to 15 residues. Trimming took 4 bases from V and 5 from J; bases not matched to a gene: 9. The CDR3 DNA follows: TGTGCCAGCAGCTCCCTCCGGGACAGGGCGCACGAGCAGTACTTC. Its translation: CASSSLRDRAHEQYF.

The chain couples TRBV25-1 to TRBJ2-1, with D possibly being TRBD2 (5 bases). The ends were cut back, 4 bases at V and 4 bases at J, with 11 bases in the middle. Per germline, CDR1 MGHDK and CDR2 SYGVNS. The CDR3 has 14 residues. CDR3 DNA sequence: TGTGCCAGCAGTGGGCTAGCTATTTACAATGAGCAGTTCTTC. Protein sequence: CASSGLAIYNEQFF. The entire variable domain, with the rest obtained from reference TRBV25-1 and TRBJ2-1, is as follows: EADIYQTPRYLVIGTGKKITLECSQTMGHDKMYWYQQDPGMELHLIHYSYGVNSTEKGDLSSESTVSRIRTEHFPLTLESARPSHTSQYLCASSGLAIYNEQFFGPGTRLTVL.

The chain recombines TRBV12-3 or TRBV12-4 with TRBJ2-7; possible D gene TRBD1, 6 bases. Trimming left V 7 bases short and J 8 bases short, with 12 bases between. This CDR3 is built from 11 residues. The CDR3 loop reads CASTSGAKQYF. The CDR3, as DNA: TGTGCCAGCACTTCAGGGGCCAAGCAGTACTTC.

The V gene is TRBV12-5, the J gene TRBJ2-3; 9 nucleotides align to TRBD2. Germline-derived CDR1 and CDR2 are LGHNT and FRNRAP. With 7 bases clipped from V and 2 bases from J, the junction kept 10 bases outside the gene matches. The CDR3 covers 16 residues. The CDR3 reads CASARAGGPPTDTQYF. The CDR3 nucleotides are TGTGCTAGTGCTCGGGCGGGAGGGCCCCCCACAGATACGCAGTATTTT.

This sequence joins TRBV5-6 and TRBJ1-2; D not resolved. The CDR3 covers 16 residues. V was clipped by 2 bases and J by 6 bases, with 20 bases between them. Germline V gives CDR1 SGHDT, CDR2 YYEEEE. The CDR3 DNA sequence: TGTGCCAGCAGCTTTGCGGTTTCCGGGGAGAGGGATGGCTACACCTTC. This codes for CASSFAVSGERDGYTF.

The table lists this clone with a count of one. V is TRBV29-1 and J is TRBJ2-7, with a possible D match to TRBD1 (5 bases). Germline values: CDR1 SQVTM, CDR2 ANQGSEA. V lost 1 base, J lost 3 bases, and 7 bases lay in between. CDR3 size: 12 residues. CDR3 loop: CSVEGTYYEQYF. CDR3 coding DNA: TGCAGCGTTGAAGGGACATACTACGAGCAGTACTTC.

The chain joins TRBV7-2 to TRBJ2-1; D is perhaps TRBD2 (5 bases). This CDR3 contains 14 residues. With 5 bases removed from V and 8 bases from J, the gap between germline ends came to 16 bases. CDR1 is SGHTA, CDR2 FQGNSA, per germline. CDR3 protein: CASSPEDFLHEQFF. The CDR3 nucleotides read TGTGCCAGCAGCCCAGAGGACTTCTTGCATGAGCAGTTCTTC.

The V call is TRBV12-3 or TRBV12-4, the J call TRBJ1-4; the D is unclear. CDR3 size: 13 residues. V was pared by 0 bases and J by 8 bases, with 7 bases between. The CDR3 protein is CASSLARQEKLFF. Written as DNA, the CDR3 is TGTGCCAGCAGTTTAGCGAGGCAGGAAAAACTGTTTTTT.

V gene TRBV5-1 combines with J gene TRBJ2-5, with TRBD2 identical over 14 bases. CDR3 length: 20 amino acids. From germline, CDR1 is SGHRS and CDR2 YFSETQ. Trimming cost V 0 bases and J 4 bases; bases outside gene matches: 14. The CDR3 DNA is TGCGCCAGCAGCTTGGCCTGGCGGATAGGACTAGCGGGAGGCGGAGAGACCCAGTACTTC. Its protein product is CASSLAWRIGLAGGGETQYF. The whole variable domain, remainder taken from reference TRBV5-1 and TRBJ2-5, is KAGVTQTPRYLIKTRGQQVTLSCSPISGHRSVSWYQQTPGQGLQFLFEYFSETQRNKGNFPGRFSGRQFSNSRSEMNVSTLELGDSALYLCASSLAWRIGLAGGGETQYFGPGTRLLVL.

The count of this clone is one. The rearrangement links TRBV3-1 (or the pseudogene TRBV3-2) to TRBJ1-1; TRBD1 might be the D (5 bases). CDR1 is LGHDT and CDR2 is YNNKEL in the germline V gene (reference sequence). Deletions cut 0 bases from V and 2 bases from J, with 13 bases between. CDR3 length: 16 amino acids. The CDR3 protein is CASSQDSRTSNTEAFF. The CDR3 nucleotides are TGTGCCAGCAGCCAAGATTCGAGGACAAGTAACACTGAAGCTTTCTTT.

This chain uses TRBV9 with TRBJ1-3; TRBD1 aligns across 7 bases. J lost 2 bases, V lost 4 bases, and 9 bases had no gene match. This CDR3 is built from 16 residues. Germline assignment: CDR1 SGDLS and CDR2 YYNGEE. DNA for the CDR3: TGTGCCAGCAGCCCACTAGACAGGGTTGCTGGAAACACCATATATTTT. Translation gives CASSPLDRVAGNTIYF.